The 14 T cell receptor beta chains below all came from one sample that was sequenced in a study of PD-L1 blockade in urothelial cancer. The repertoire was sequenced with immunoSEQ multiplex PCR; TCRdb's copy has only in-frame clones and lacks some. In the table there are about 48,000 clones, more than 80% of which are singletons. Noted time point: peripheral blood 6 weeks after treatment start. Material: PBMCs, obtained around atezolizumab (anti-PD-L1) treatment. The receptors were gathered from a man between 65 and 79 years old with urothelial cancer.

V and J are TRBV18 and TRBJ1-5; 7 bases agree with TRBD1. The CDR3 sequence is 15 residues long. J was trimmed by 0 bases and V by 3 bases; bases with no gene match: 2. Germline V gene sequence: CDR1 KGHSH, CDR2 LQKENI. CDR3 amino acids: CASSPTGNSNQPQHF. The CDR3 nucleotides are TGTGCCAGCTCACCGACAGGGAATAGCAATCAGCCCCAGCATTTT.

The chain links TRBV28 to TRBJ1-5; 7 nucleotides line up with TRBD1. The J segment lost 4 bases and the V segment lost 10 bases, leaving 4 bases of the junction unmatched. The CDR3 is 12 amino acids. Germline V gene sequence: CDR1 MDHEN, CDR2 SYDVKM. CDR3 sequence (DNA): TGTGCCACCTTGACAGGGAATCAGCCCCAGCATTTT. This codes for CATLTGNQPQHF.

This clone appeared a single time. The rearrangement uses TRBV30 and TRBJ1-1; the D gene is possibly TRBD1 (6 bases). With 1 base removed from V and 3 bases from J, the gap between germline ends came to 15 bases. Germline V gene sequence: CDR1 GTSNPN, CDR2 SVGIG (reference sequence). The CDR3 runs 15 residues. The CDR3: CAWSGTGKGYTEAFF. CDR3 bases: TGTGCCTGGAGTGGTACAGGGAAGGGGTACACTGAAGCTTTCTTT.

This chain joins TRBV5-1 and TRBJ1-3; D may be TRBD1 (5 bases). CDR3 length: 14 amino acids. Trimming left V 4 bases short and J 2 bases short, with 10 bases between. CDR1 is SGHRS, CDR2 YFSETQ, per germline. The CDR3 region has the DNA TGCGCCAGCAGCCAGGGTTTTACTGGAAACACCATATATTTT. Encoded protein: CASSQGFTGNTIYF.

V and J are TRBV28 and TRBJ2-7; D gene unclear. This CDR3 has 13 amino acids. V lost 3 bases, J lost 1 base, and 7 bases lay in between. The germline CDR1 and CDR2 sequences are MDHEN and SYDVKM. CDR3 nucleotides: TGTGCCAGCAGTTTCGGCGGTTCCTACGAGCAGTACTTC. This codes for CASSFGGSYEQYF.

The chain combines TRBV23-1 with TRBJ1-2; tentatively, D is TRBD1 (6 bases). TRBV23-1 is assigned to the ORF class and has an uncertain function. The CDR3 is made up of 16 amino acids. Trimming took 7 bases from V and 0 from J, leaving 18 bases between them. Written as DNA, the CDR3 is TGCGCCAGCACCCCTCCCGGGGGGCCGACTAACTATGGCTACACCTTC. It codes for CASTPPGGPTNYGYTF.

The chain carries TRBV6-5 and TRBJ2-6, with D hard to call. The length of the CDR3 is 12 residues. Germline CDR1 reads MNHEY; CDR2 reads SVGAGI. V lost 8 bases and J lost 2, with 4 bases in between. The chain's CDR3 is CASSPGANVLTF. CDR3 nucleotide sequence: TGTGCCAGCTCTCCTGGGGCCAACGTCCTGACTTTC.

This clone is a singleton in its sample. V and J are TRBV5-1 and TRBJ1-4; 10 bases agree with TRBD1. Trimming took 4 bases from V and 8 from J; bases not matched to a gene: 8. The CDR3 consists of 15 residues. Germline CDR1 reads SGHRS; CDR2 reads YFSETQ. CDR3 residues: CASSLRTGGNEKLFF. The CDR3, as DNA: TGCGCCAGCAGCCTGCGGACAGGGGGTAACGAAAAACTGTTTTTT. Based on the CDR3 plus reference TRBV5-1 and TRBJ1-4, the full variable domain is KAGVTQTPRYLIKTRGQQVTLSCSPISGHRSVSWYQQTPGQGLQFLFEYFSETQRNKGNFPGRFSGRQFSNSRSEMNVSTLELGDSALYLCASSLRTGGNEKLFFGSGTQLSVL.

V usage is TRBV28 and J usage is TRBJ1-1; TRBD1 matches 8 bases. Trimming took 2 bases from V and 6 from J; bases not matched to a gene: 11. The CDR3 has 16 residues. Germline CDR1 MDHEN, CDR2 SYDVKM. CDR3 nucleotide sequence: TGTGCCAGCAGTTTAACCGCAGGGGGCGGAAAACCTGAAGCTTTCTTT. Protein: CASSLTAGGGKPEAFF.

The chain's CDR3 is CASSGQGIADTQYF. The CDR3 DNA reads as TGTGCCAGCAGTGGACAGGGGATCGCAGATACGCAGTATTTT. The rearrangement uses TRBV28 and TRBJ2-3; 9 bases align to TRBD1. Germline V gene sequence: CDR1 MDHEN, CDR2 SYDVKM. CDR3 length equals 14 residues. Trimming removed 5 bases from V and 4 bases from J; junction bases left unmatched: 4.

The genes are TRBV29-1 and TRBJ1-1; no firm D call. The CDR3 has 12 residues. Germline V lookup: CDR1 SQVTM, CDR2 ANQGSEA. V was shortened by 4 bases and J by 3 bases, with 9 bases between the two germline ends. CDR3 coding DNA: TGCAGCGTTGCCGGCAGGCACACTGAAGCTTTCTTT. Amino acid sequence: CSVAGRHTEAFF.

V is TRBV4-1 and J is TRBJ2-7; perhaps TRBD1 as D (8 bases). The germline V gene has CDR1 MGHRA and CDR2 YSYEKL. Trimming removed 2 bases at V and 0 bases at J, with 20 bases between. The length of the CDR3 is 18 residues. The CDR3, as DNA: TGCGCCAGCAGCCAACAGGGGGCTCTAGCGGAGGGCTCCTACGAGCAGTACTTC. Translated: CASSQQGALAEGSYEQYF.

A single count supports this clone. The rearrangement joins TRBV28 to TRBJ1-1; 7 nucleotides match TRBD1. CDR3 size: 15 residues. Germline values: CDR1 MDHEN, CDR2 SYDVKM. J was trimmed by 3 bases and V by 2 bases; bases with no gene match: 6. The CDR3 is CASSLPQGGYTEAFF. In DNA, the CDR3 is TGTGCCAGCAGTTTACCCCAGGGGGGATACACTGAAGCTTTCTTT.

The J gene is TRBJ1-1, the V gene TRBV2, with D unclear. V was shortened by 7 bases and J by 0 bases, with 3 bases between the two germline ends. Germline values: CDR1 SNHLY, CDR2 FYNNEI. CDR3 length: 11 amino acids. The DNA for the CDR3 is TGTGCCAGCACGTTGAACACTGAAGCTTTCTTT. Amino acid sequence: CASTLNTEAFF.